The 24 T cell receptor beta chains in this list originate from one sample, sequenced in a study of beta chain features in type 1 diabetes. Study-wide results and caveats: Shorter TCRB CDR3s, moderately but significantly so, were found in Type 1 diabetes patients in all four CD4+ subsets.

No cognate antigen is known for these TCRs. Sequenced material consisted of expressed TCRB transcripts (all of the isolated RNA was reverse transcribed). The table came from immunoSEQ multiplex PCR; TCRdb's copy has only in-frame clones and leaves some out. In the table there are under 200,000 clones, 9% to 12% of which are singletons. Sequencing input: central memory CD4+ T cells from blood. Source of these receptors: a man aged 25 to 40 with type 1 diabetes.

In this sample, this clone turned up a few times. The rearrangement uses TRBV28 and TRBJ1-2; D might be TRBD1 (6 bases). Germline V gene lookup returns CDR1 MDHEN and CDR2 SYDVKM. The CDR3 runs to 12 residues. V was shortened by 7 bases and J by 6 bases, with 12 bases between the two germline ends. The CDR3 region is CASIQGSDGYTF. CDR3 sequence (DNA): TGTGCCAGCATACAGGGATCTGATGGCTACACCTTC.

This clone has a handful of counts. The CDR3 nucleotides read TGTGCCAGCAACATCGACAGAGCGAGCTTCTACGAGCAGTACTTC. Its translation is CASNIDRASFYEQYF. V usage is TRBV6-6 and J usage is TRBJ2-7, with D possibly TRBD1 on 5 matching bases. Trimming left V 7 bases short and J 3 bases short, with 19 bases between. Germline CDR1 is MNHNY and CDR2 is SVGAGI (reference sequence). This CDR3 is built from 15 residues.

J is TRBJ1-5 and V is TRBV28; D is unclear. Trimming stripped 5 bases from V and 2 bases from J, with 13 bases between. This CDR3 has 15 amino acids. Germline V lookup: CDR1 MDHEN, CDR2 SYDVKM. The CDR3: CASSTTNLGNQPQHF. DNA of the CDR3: TGTGCCAGCAGTACAACCAATTTGGGCAATCAGCCCCAGCATTTT. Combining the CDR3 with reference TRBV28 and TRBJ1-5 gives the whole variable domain DVKVTQSSRYLVKRTGEKVFLECVQDMDHENMFWYRQDPGLGLRLIYFSYDVKMKEKGDIPEGYSVSREKKERFSLILESASTNQTSMYLCASSTTNLGNQPQHFGDGTRLSIL.

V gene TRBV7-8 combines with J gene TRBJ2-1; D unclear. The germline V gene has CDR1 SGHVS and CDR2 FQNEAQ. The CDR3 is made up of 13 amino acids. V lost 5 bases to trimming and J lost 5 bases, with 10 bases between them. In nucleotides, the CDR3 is TGTGCCAGCAGCCCGAGAATGAACAATGAGCAGTTCTTC. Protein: CASSPRMNNEQFF.

CDR3: CASSFPGAAGEQYF. In DNA form, the CDR3 reads TGTGCCAGCAGTTTCCCGGGAGCCGCGGGAGAGCAGTACTTC. The chain is built from TRBV28 and TRBJ2-7; D possibly corresponds to TRBD2 (6 bases). The V gene's germline CDR1 is MDHEN and CDR2 SYDVKM. This CDR3 has 14 residues. V gave up 3 bases and J gave up 7 bases, with 16 bases separating them.

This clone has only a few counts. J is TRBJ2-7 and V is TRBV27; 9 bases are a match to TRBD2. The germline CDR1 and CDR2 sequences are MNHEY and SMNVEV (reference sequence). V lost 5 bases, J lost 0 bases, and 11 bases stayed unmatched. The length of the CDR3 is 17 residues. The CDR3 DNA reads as TGTGCCAGCAGTCTAGCGGGACTAGCAGAAAGCTCCTACGAGCAGTACTTC. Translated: CASSLAGLAESSYEQYF.

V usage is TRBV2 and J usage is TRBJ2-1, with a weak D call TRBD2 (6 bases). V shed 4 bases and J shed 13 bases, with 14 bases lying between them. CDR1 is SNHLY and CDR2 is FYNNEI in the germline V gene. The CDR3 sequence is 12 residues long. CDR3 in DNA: TGTGCCAGCAGTGGGATCGCGGGAAACCAGTTCTTC. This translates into CASSGIAGNQFF. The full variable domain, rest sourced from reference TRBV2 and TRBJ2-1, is EPEVTQTPSHQVTQMGQEVILRCVPISNHLYFYWYRQILGQKVEFLVSFYNNEISEKSEIFDDQFSVERPDGSNFTLKIRSTKLEDSAMYFCASSGIAGNQFFGPGTRLTVL.

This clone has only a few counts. The CDR3 sequence is CASRPLETDNEQFF. The CDR3 nucleotides read TGTGCCAGCAGACCACTCGAGACAGACAATGAGCAGTTCTTC. This rearrangement joins TRBV28 to TRBJ2-1; D is perhaps TRBD1 (5 bases). Trimming took 6 bases from V and 5 from J, leaving 14 bases between them. The V gene's germline CDR1 is MDHEN and CDR2 SYDVKM. The CDR3 extends over 14 amino acids. The variable domain in full, with the rest retrieved from reference TRBV28 and TRBJ2-1, is DVKVTQSSRYLVKRTGEKVFLECVQDMDHENMFWYRQDPGLGLRLIYFSYDVKMKEKGDIPEGYSVSREKKERFSLILESASTNQTSMYLCASRPLETDNEQFFGPGTRLTVL.

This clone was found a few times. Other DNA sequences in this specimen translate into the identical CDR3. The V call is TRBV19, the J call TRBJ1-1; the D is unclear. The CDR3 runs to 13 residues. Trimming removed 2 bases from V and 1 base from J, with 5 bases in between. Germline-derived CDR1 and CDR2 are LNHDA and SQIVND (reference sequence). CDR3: CASSISRNTEAFF. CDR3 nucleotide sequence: TGTGCCAGTAGTATAAGTAGGAACACTGAAGCTTTCTTT.

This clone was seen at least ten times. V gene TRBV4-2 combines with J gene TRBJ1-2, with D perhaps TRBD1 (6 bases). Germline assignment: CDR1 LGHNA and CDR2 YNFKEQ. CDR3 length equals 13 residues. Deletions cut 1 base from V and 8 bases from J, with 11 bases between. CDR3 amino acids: CASSQGPGDGYTF. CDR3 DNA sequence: TGTGCCAGCAGCCAAGGTCCAGGGGACGGCTACACCTTC.

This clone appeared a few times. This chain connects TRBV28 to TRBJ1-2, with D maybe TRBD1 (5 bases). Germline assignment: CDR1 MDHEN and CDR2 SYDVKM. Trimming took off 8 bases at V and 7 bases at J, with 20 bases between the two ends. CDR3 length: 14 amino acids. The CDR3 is CASLQGGRNSGYTF. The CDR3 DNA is TGTGCCAGCCTCCAGGGTGGCAGGAATTCTGGCTACACCTTC.

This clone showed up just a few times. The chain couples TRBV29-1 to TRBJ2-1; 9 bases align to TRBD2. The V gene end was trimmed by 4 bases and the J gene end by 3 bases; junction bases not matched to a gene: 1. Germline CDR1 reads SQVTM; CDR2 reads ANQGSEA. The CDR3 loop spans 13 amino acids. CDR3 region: CSVGTSVYNEQFF. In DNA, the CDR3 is TGCAGCGTTGGGACTAGCGTCTACAATGAGCAGTTCTTC.

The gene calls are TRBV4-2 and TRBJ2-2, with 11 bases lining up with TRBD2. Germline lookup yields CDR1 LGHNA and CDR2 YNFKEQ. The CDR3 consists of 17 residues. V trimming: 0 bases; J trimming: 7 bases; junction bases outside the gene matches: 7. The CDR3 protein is CASSQEILAGVGGELFF. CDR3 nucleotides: TGTGCCAGCAGCCAAGAGATACTAGCGGGAGTGGGCGGGGAGCTGTTTTTT.

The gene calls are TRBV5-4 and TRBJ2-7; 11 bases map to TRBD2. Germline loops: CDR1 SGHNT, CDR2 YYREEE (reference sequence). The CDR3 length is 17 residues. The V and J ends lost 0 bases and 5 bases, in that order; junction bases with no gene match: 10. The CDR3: CASSLANVAGGPNEQYF. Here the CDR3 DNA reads TGTGCCAGCAGCTTGGCCAATGTAGCGGGAGGGCCTAACGAGCAGTACTTC.

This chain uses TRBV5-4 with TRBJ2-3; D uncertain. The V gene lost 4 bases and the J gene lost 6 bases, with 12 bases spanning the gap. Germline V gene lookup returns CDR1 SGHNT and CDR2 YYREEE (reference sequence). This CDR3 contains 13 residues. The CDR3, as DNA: TGTGCCAGCAGCCCTCCCGTTGCGGATACGCAGTATTTT. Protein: CASSPPVADTQYF.

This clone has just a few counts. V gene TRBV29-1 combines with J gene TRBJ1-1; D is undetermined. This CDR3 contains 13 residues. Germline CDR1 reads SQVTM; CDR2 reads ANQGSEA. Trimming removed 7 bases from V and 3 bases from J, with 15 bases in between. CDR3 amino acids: CSASSAGDTEAFF. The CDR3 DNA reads TGCAGCGCCTCTTCGGCCGGGGACACTGAAGCTTTCTTT.

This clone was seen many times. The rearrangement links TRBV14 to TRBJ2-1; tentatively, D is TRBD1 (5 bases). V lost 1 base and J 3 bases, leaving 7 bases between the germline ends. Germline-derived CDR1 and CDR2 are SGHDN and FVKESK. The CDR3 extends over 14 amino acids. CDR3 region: CASSQAGNYNEQFF. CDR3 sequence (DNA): TGTGCCAGCAGCCAAGCAGGGAACTACAATGAGCAGTTCTTC.

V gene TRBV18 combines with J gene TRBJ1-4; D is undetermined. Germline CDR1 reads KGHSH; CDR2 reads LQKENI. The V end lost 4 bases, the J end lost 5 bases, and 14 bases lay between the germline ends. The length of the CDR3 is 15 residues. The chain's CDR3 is CASSRYETPNEKLFF. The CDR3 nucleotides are TGTGCCAGCTCACGATATGAGACACCGAATGAAAAACTGTTTTTT.

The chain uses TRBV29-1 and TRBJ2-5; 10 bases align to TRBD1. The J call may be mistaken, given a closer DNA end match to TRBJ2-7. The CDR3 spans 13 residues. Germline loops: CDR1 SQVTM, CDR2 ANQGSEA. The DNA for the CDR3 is TGCAGCGTTGAGGGGACAGGGGACTACGAGCAGTACTTC. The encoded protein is CSVEGTGDYEQYF.

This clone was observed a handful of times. CDR3 amino acids: CASTGAGMGFEQFF. The CDR3 DNA reads TGTGCCAGCACCGGAGCGGGAATGGGGTTTGAGCAGTTCTTC. V gene TRBV7-2 combines with J gene TRBJ2-1; 7 positions match TRBD2. Trimming took 7 bases from V and 9 from J; bases not matched to a gene: 12. The CDR3 runs 14 residues. Germline V CDR1 and CDR2: SGHTA, FQGNSA.

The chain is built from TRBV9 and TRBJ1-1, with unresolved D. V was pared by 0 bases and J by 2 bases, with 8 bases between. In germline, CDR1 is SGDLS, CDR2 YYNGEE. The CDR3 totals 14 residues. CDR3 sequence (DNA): TGTGCCAGCAGCGTAGCACCAGTAAACACTGAAGCTTTCTTT. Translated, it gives CASSVAPVNTEAFF.

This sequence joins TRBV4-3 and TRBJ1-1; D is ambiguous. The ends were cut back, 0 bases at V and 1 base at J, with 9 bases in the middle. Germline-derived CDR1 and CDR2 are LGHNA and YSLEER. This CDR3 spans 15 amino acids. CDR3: CASSQDPRQNTEAFF. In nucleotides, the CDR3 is TGCGCCAGCAGCCAAGATCCCAGGCAGAACACTGAAGCTTTCTTT.

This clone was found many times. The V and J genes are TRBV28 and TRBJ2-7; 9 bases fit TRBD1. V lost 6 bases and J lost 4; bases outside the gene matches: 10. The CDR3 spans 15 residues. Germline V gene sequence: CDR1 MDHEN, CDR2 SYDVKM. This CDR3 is CASRTTGTGTYEQYF. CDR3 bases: TGTGCCAGCAGGACCACCGGGACAGGGACTTACGAGCAGTACTTC.

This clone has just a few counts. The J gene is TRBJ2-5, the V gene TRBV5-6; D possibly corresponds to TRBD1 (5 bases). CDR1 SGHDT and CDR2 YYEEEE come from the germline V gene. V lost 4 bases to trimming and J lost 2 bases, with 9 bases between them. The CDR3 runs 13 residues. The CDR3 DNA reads TGTGCCAGCAGCCCGACAGAGCAAGAGACCCAGTACTTC. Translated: CASSPTEQETQYF.